A single sample is the source of the 32 T cell receptor beta chains below, sequenced in a study of blood T cell repertoires in COVID-19. The assay was immunoSEQ multiplex PCR, and TCRdb's table has in-frame clones only and misses some. The sample records roughly 350,000 clones, around 84% being singletons. Sample: peripheral blood. Receptors were obtained from a woman under 30 with acute or convalescent COVID-19.

This clone was observed a handful of times. The rearrangement joins TRBV21-1 to TRBJ1-2. TRBV21-1 is shown as a pseudogene. This CDR3 has 15 amino acids. The CDR3 loop reads CASSNRRGEGYGYTF. The DNA of the CDR3 is TGTGCCAGCAGCAATCGGAGAGGAGAGGGATATGGCTACACCTTC.

The J gene is TRBJ2-1, the V gene TRBV9; maybe TRBD1 (5 bases). V was trimmed by 3 bases and J by 5 bases, leaving 15 bases between them. The CDR3 sequence is 15 residues long. CDR1 and CDR2 from the germline V gene are SGDLS and YYNGEE. The CDR3 DNA follows: TGTGCCAGCAGCGCCCACCGGATACAGGACAATGAGCAGTTCTTC. This translates into CASSAHRIQDNEQFF.

V and J are TRBV6-5 and TRBJ1-2; 10 nucleotides agree with TRBD1. V shed 0 bases, J shed 5 bases, and the junction held 3 bases outside the gene matches. This CDR3 region has 15 residues. In germline, CDR1 is MNHEY, CDR2 SVGAGI. The CDR3 DNA reads as TGTGCCAGCAGTTACTCGACAGGGGGCGAGTATGGCTACACCTTC. Translation: CASSYSTGGEYGYTF.

The J gene is TRBJ1-1, the V gene TRBV12-3 or TRBV12-4; D possibly corresponds to TRBD1 (5 bases). V lost 4 bases to trimming and J lost 7 bases, with 10 bases between them. CDR3 length: 12 residues. The CDR3 coding sequence is TGTGCCAGCAGTTCCCGCCAGGGTGAAGCTTTCTTT. This gives the protein CASSSRQGEAFF.

The chain uses TRBV2 and TRBJ2-7, with TRBD1 identical over 8 bases. Germline V gene lookup returns CDR1 SNHLY and CDR2 FYNNEI. V was pared by 6 bases and J by 7 bases, with 8 bases of the junction left unmatched. The CDR3 contains 13 residues. The chain's CDR3 is CASSDRGLGEQYF. The CDR3 DNA follows: TGTGCCAGCAGCGACAGGGGTTTGGGAGAGCAGTACTTC.

The rearrangement joins TRBV6-5 to TRBJ2-7; D is possibly TRBD2 (5 bases). Germline V gene sequence: CDR1 MNHEY, CDR2 SVGAGI. The CDR3 covers 14 residues. V was clipped by 2 bases and J by 8 bases, with 16 bases between them. DNA for the CDR3: TGTGCCAGCAGTTACGCCGATCAGACCGGGAAGCAGTACTTC. Its protein is CASSYADQTGKQYF.

The rearrangement links TRBV6-5 to TRBJ1-3; 8 bases agree with TRBD1. The germline gives CDR1 MNHEY, CDR2 SVGAGI. J gave up 2 bases and V 4 bases, and 4 bases lay outside the gene matches. CDR3 length equals 15 residues. The CDR3 protein is CASSSLDRAGNTIYF. CDR3 DNA: TGTGCCAGCAGTTCCTTGGACAGGGCTGGAAACACCATATATTTT.

Here the CDR3 DNA reads TGTGCCAGTAGTATTTCGCAGGCCGGCACAGATACGCAGTATTTT. Translating it yields CASSISQAGTDTQYF. The chain is built from TRBV19 and TRBJ2-3; D is unresolved. The CDR3 contains 15 residues. Germline V gives CDR1 LNHDA, CDR2 SQIVND (reference sequence). The germline V and J ends were trimmed by 3 bases and 1 base, with 11 bases remaining between them.

The V and J genes are TRBV24-1 and TRBJ2-1, with a tentative D call TRBD1 (6 bases). Germline V lookup: CDR1 KGHDR, CDR2 SFDVKD. The CDR3 has 14 amino acids. The V gene lost 4 bases and the J gene lost 7 bases, with 13 bases spanning the gap. The CDR3 nucleotides are TGTGCCACCAGTGACCGGACAGCGAGGAATGAGCAGTTCTTC. Residues: CATSDRTARNEQFF.

V is TRBV28 and J is TRBJ1-5; TRBD1 is a possible D gene (6 bases). CDR1 MDHEN and CDR2 SYDVKM come from the germline V gene. This CDR3 contains 16 residues. The ends were cut back, 5 bases at V and 3 bases at J, with 17 bases in the middle. The CDR3 bases are TGTGCCAGCAGTACCCTCATACAGGGTTACAATCAGCCCCAGCATTTT. Protein: CASSTLIQGYNQPQHF.

The chain recombines TRBV6-5 with TRBJ2-3, with 7 positions matching TRBD2. CDR3 length: 16 residues. Losses at the gene ends were 0 bases for V and 3 bases for J; bases not matched to a gene: 6. Germline-derived CDR1 and CDR2 are MNHEY and SVGAGI. This CDR3 is CASSYSAGAVTDTQYF. CDR3 coding DNA: TGTGCCAGCAGTTACTCGGCGGGAGCGGTGACAGATACGCAGTATTTT.

This chain connects TRBV3-1 (or the pseudogene TRBV3-2) to TRBJ2-1, with TRBD2 matching over 8 bases. Germline V gene lookup returns CDR1 LGHDT and CDR2 YNNKEL (reference sequence). CDR3 length: 19 residues. V trimming: 0 bases; J trimming: 3 bases; junction bases outside the gene matches: 13. In DNA form, the CDR3 reads TGTGCCAGCAGCCAAGATCTAGGAGCGGGAGTCTCCAACTACAATGAGCAGTTCTTC. It translates to CASSQDLGAGVSNYNEQFF.

The chain employs TRBV7-3 and TRBJ2-7; no clear D. Trimming took 5 bases from V and 3 from J, leaving 14 bases between them. The V gene's germline CDR1 is SGHTA and CDR2 FQGTGA. The CDR3 has 14 residues. CDR3 coding DNA: TGTGCCAGCAGCGAAAGTACAGCTAACTACGAGCAGTACTTC. It encodes CASSESTANYEQYF.

The CDR3 spells CASSGMMGGPDHEQFF. CDR3 in DNA: TGTGCCAGCAGTGGTATGATGGGGGGGCCAGACCATGAGCAGTTCTTC. This chain joins TRBV6-1 and TRBJ2-1, with D perhaps matching TRBD2 (7 bases). The CDR3 contains 16 residues. CDR1 and CDR2 from the germline V gene are MNHNS and SASEGT. V was trimmed by 4 bases and J by 8 bases, leaving 21 bases between them.

CDR3: CASSLYIAGNTQYF. The DNA for the CDR3 is TGTGCCAGCAGTTTATATATAGCGGGGAATACGCAGTATTTT. The V call is TRBV28, the J call TRBJ2-3, with 8 bases matching TRBD2. The germline gives CDR1 MDHEN, CDR2 SYDVKM. The CDR3 totals 14 residues. The V segment lost 1 base and the J segment 7 bases; nucleotides outside the gene matches: 4.

The rearrangement joins TRBV10-3 to TRBJ1-2, with a possible D match to TRBD1 (5 bases). CDR1 is ENHRY and CDR2 is SYGVKD in the germline V gene. Trimming took off 2 bases at V and 7 bases at J, with 11 bases between the two ends. The CDR3 length is 13 residues. CDR3 nucleotide sequence: TGTGCCATCAGTGAGATGACAGCTGTTGGCTACACCTTC. It yields the protein CAISEMTAVGYTF.

This chain links TRBV7-9 with TRBJ2-3, with TRBD2 identical over 11 bases. The CDR3 extends over 16 amino acids. CDR1 SEHNR and CDR2 FQNEAQ come from the germline V gene (reference sequence). J was trimmed by 2 bases and V by 5 bases; bases with no gene match: 6. CDR3 sequence reads: CASSAGTSGITDTQYF. The CDR3 bases are TGTGCCAGCAGCGCTGGGACTAGCGGAATCACAGATACGCAGTATTTT.

V is TRBV24-1 and J is TRBJ2-1; 9 positions match TRBD1. This CDR3 is built from 15 residues. With V trimmed by 5 bases and J by 2 bases, 3 bases remained unmatched. Germline V lookup: CDR1 KGHDR, CDR2 SFDVKD. The DNA of the CDR3 is TGTGCCACCAGTGGCAGACAGGGGGCCTACAATGAGCAGTTCTTC. Protein: CATSGRQGAYNEQFF.

The rearrangement uses TRBV5-4 and TRBJ2-5; tentative D call: TRBD1 (6 bases). Per germline, CDR1 SGHNT and CDR2 YYREEE (reference sequence). The CDR3 is 15 amino acids. Trimming removed 0 bases at V and 5 bases at J, with 14 bases between. The CDR3 DNA follows: TGTGCCAGCAGCTTGGGAGGGGACATTGGGGAGACCCAGTACTTC. Amino acid sequence: CASSLGGDIGETQYF. The full variable domain, completed using reference TRBV5-4 and TRBJ2-5, is ETGVTQSPTHLIKTRGQQVTLRCSSQSGHNTVSWYQQALGQGPQFIFQYYREEENGRGNFPPRFSGLQFPNYSSELNVNALELDDSALYLCASSLGGDIGETQYFGPGTRLLVL.

The chain links TRBV5-1 to TRBJ2-7, with TRBD1 matching 8 bases. The germline V gene has CDR1 SGHRS and CDR2 YFSETQ. Trimming cost V 2 bases and J 4 bases; bases outside gene matches: 14. The CDR3 spans 17 residues. The CDR3 nucleotides read TGCGCCAGCAGCTTAGATTCTCAGGGGGCAAGGAGATACGAGCAGTACTTC. Its translation is CASSLDSQGARRYEQYF.

The CDR3 region has the DNA TGCGCCAGCAGCCAAGTAGGGGATGGCTACACCTTC. Translation gives CASSQVGDGYTF. This rearrangement joins TRBV4-1 to TRBJ1-2; the D gene is possibly TRBD1 (5 bases). This CDR3 spans 12 amino acids. Germline CDR1 MGHRA, CDR2 YSYEKL. V dropped 1 base and J dropped 6 bases, with 6 bases sitting between them.

V is TRBV28 and J is TRBJ2-3; D is perhaps TRBD2 (6 bases). In germline, CDR1 is MDHEN, CDR2 SYDVKM. The CDR3 runs 15 residues. V dropped 3 bases and J dropped 2 bases, with 12 bases sitting between them. CDR3 region: CASSFRGRITDTQYF. CDR3 nucleotides: TGTGCCAGCAGTTTTCGTGGGAGGATCACAGATACGCAGTATTTT.

The V gene is TRBV3-1 (or the pseudogene TRBV3-2), the J gene TRBJ2-3; 7 positions agree with TRBD2. Germline CDR1 is LGHDT and CDR2 is YNNKEL (reference sequence). This CDR3 has 17 residues. V lost 4 bases and J lost 3; bases outside the gene matches: 13. The CDR3 DNA is TGTGCCAGCAGCCGCCTGGGGCAGCGGGAAACAACAGATACGCAGTATTTT. Protein: CASSRLGQRETTDTQYF.

This clone was detected only a few times. The chain carries TRBV4-1 and TRBJ1-3; 7 bases are a match to TRBD1. Per germline, CDR1 MGHRA and CDR2 YSYEKL. The V gene end was trimmed by 4 bases and the J gene end by 0 bases; junction bases not matched to a gene: 6. The CDR3 is made up of 16 amino acids. The CDR3: CASSPGTANSGNTIYF. CDR3 DNA sequence: TGCGCCAGCAGCCCGGGGACAGCGAACTCTGGAAACACCATATATTTT.

This chain links TRBV24-1 with TRBJ2-1, with 8 bases that match TRBD2. Looked up from germline, CDR1 is KGHDR and CDR2 is SFDVKD. J was trimmed by 5 bases and V by 1 base; bases with no gene match: 6. This CDR3 is built from 16 residues. CDR3 bases: TGTGCCACCAGTGATTTTGCGGGAGGAGATCACAATGAGCAGTTCTTC. It translates to CATSDFAGGDHNEQFF.

The V call is TRBV6-5, the J call TRBJ2-5; TRBD1 aligns across 7 bases. The CDR3 has 16 residues. Losses at the gene ends were 5 bases for V and 5 bases for J; bases not matched to a gene: 14. Germline CDR1 and CDR2: MNHEY and SVGAGI. The CDR3 nucleotides are TGTGCCAGCAGTCACTTGACAGGGTTTGAGGAGGAGACCCAGTACTTC. It codes for CASSHLTGFEEETQYF.

V is TRBV2 and J is TRBJ2-1; TRBD2 agrees at 8 bases. Germline trimming cut 3 bases from V and 6 bases from J; bases unmatched to any gene: 7. Germline lookup yields CDR1 SNHLY and CDR2 FYNNEI. The CDR3 extends over 15 amino acids. DNA of the CDR3: TGTGCCAGCAGTGATCTAGGGACTAGTGTCAATGAGCAGTTCTTC. It is translated as CASSDLGTSVNEQFF. Full variable domain (outside the CDR3, taken from reference TRBV2 and TRBJ2-1): EPEVTQTPSHQVTQMGQEVILRCVPISNHLYFYWYRQILGQKVEFLVSFYNNEISEKSEIFDDQFSVERPDGSNFTLKIRSTKLEDSAMYFCASSDLGTSVNEQFFGPGTRLTVL.

The chain employs TRBV5-6 and TRBJ1-2; D is uncertain. CDR1 is SGHDT and CDR2 is YYEEEE in the germline V gene. This CDR3 contains 13 residues. V was cut by 0 bases and J by 8 bases, with 11 bases left in between. Written as DNA, the CDR3 is TGTGCCAGCAGCTTGGTGCAGGCTGGGGGCTACACCTTC. Amino acids: CASSLVQAGGYTF.

The CDR3, as DNA: TGTGCCAGCAGCCAAGATTTCGGACAGGGAAACACTGAAGCTTTCTTT. Its translation: CASSQDFGQGNTEAFF. The rearrangement joins TRBV14 to TRBJ1-1; 8 nucleotides align to TRBD1. The CDR3 extends over 16 amino acids. V gave up 0 bases and J gave up 2 bases; unmatched junction bases: 5. Germline V gene lookup returns CDR1 SGHDN and CDR2 FVKESK. Full variable domain (outside the CDR3, taken from reference TRBV14 and TRBJ1-1): EAGVTQFPSHSVIEKGQTVTLRCDPISGHDNLYWYRRVMGKEIKFLLHFVKESKQDESGMPNNRFLAERTGGTYSTLKVQPAELEDSGVYFCASSQDFGQGNTEAFFGQGTRLTVV.

The chain employs TRBV10-2 and TRBJ2-7; 8 nucleotides align to TRBD1. Germline values: CDR1 WSHSY, CDR2 SAAADI. V lost 2 bases and J lost 3; bases outside the gene matches: 6. The CDR3 is made up of 15 amino acids. The CDR3 loop reads CASSELGTGNYEQYF. Here the CDR3 DNA reads TGCGCCAGCAGTGAGCTCGGGACAGGAAACTACGAGCAGTACTTC.

The chain carries TRBV14 and TRBJ1-2; a weak D match, TRBD1 (5 bases). CDR1 and CDR2 (germline): SGHDN, FVKESK. V lost 2 bases, J lost 3 bases, and 13 bases lay in between. The CDR3 runs 15 residues. CDR3 region: CASSQLWQGDYGYTF. The CDR3, as DNA: TGTGCCAGCAGCCAACTTTGGCAGGGCGACTATGGCTACACCTTC.

The chain uses TRBV23-1 and TRBJ1-5, with 10 bases identical to TRBD1. TRBV23-1 is given ORF status, its function remaining uncertain. The ends lost 0 bases at V and 10 bases at J; junction bases unmatched: 12. This CDR3 region has 17 residues. CDR3 bases: TGCGCCAGCAGTCAATCGGGGGACAGGGGTAAGCGTACTCCCCAGCATTTT. Its protein product is CASSQSGDRGKRTPQHF.